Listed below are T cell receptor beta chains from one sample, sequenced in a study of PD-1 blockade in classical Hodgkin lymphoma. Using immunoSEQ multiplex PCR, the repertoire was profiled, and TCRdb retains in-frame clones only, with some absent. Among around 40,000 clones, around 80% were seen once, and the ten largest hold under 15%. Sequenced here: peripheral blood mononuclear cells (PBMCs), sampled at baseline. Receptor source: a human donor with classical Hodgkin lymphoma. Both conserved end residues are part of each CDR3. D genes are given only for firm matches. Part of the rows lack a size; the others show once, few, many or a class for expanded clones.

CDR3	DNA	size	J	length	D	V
CASSLAPSSDTQYF	TGTGCCAGCAGCTTAGCCCCCAGTTCAGATACGCAGTATTTT	few	TRBJ2-3	14	-	TRBV11-3
CASSYARGETQYF	TGTGCCAGCAGTTACGCTAGGGGCGAGACCCAGTACTTC	-	TRBJ2-5	13	-	TRBV6-6
CASSRENTDTQYF	TGTGCCAGCTCTAGGGAAAACACAGATACGCAGTATTTT	-	TRBJ2-3	13	-	TRBV6-5
CASWTVGGAPYEQYF	TGTGCCAGCTGGACAGTCGGGGGGGCGCCCTACGAGCAGTACTTC	-	TRBJ2-7	15	TRBD2	TRBV2
CASSSLRDRVDQPQHF	TGTGCCAGCTCATCCCTCAGGGACAGGGTGGATCAGCCCCAGCATTTT	-	TRBJ1-5	16	TRBD1	TRBV18
CASSPRTGDYEQYF	TGCGCCAGCAGCCCGCGGACAGGAGACTACGAGCAGTACTTC	-	TRBJ2-7	14	TRBD1	TRBV4-3
CASSPWGGPYEQYF	TGTGCCAGCAGCCCCTGGGGGGGGCCCTACGAGCAGTACTTC	-	TRBJ2-7	14	-	TRBV7-2
CASSEGSYNSPLHF	TGTGCCAGCAGTGAGGGCTCCTATAATTCACCCCTCCACTTT	-	TRBJ1-6	14	-	TRBV5-4
CASSFAGDQPQHF	TGCGCCAGCAGCTTTGCAGGGGACCAGCCCCAGCATTTT	-	TRBJ1-5	13	-	TRBV5-1
CASSGLADTQYF	TGTGCCAGCAGTGGGTTAGCAGATACGCAGTATTTT	-	TRBJ2-3	12	-	TRBV2
CASSLEDRRNSPLHF	TGTGCCAGCAGCCTCGAAGACAGGAGGAATTCACCCCTCCACTTT	few	TRBJ1-6	15	-	TRBV7-8
CGDRETQYF	TGCGGGGATCGGGAGACCCAGTACTTC	-	TRBJ2-5	9	-	TRBV28
CASSELWYSGGIAKNIQYF	TGTGCCAGCAGTGAACTGTGGTATAGCGGGGGAATAGCCAAAAACATTCAGTACTTC	once	TRBJ2-4	19	TRBD2	TRBV6-1
CASSLGGPLPSGANVLTF	TGTGCCAGCAGCTTGGGGGGCCCCCTCCCCTCTGGGGCCAACGTCCTGACTTTC	-	TRBJ2-6	18	-	TRBV27
CASSRTGWGTEAFF	TGTGCCAGCAGCCGGACAGGATGGGGCACTGAAGCTTTCTTT	-	TRBJ1-1	14	TRBD1	TRBV14
CASSRGNTNEKLFF	TGTGCCAGCAGTAGGGGTAACACTAATGAAAAACTGTTTTTT	-	TRBJ1-4	14	-	TRBV2
CASSLDSYDLEAFF	TGCGCCAGCAGCTTGGACAGTTACGACCTTGAAGCTTTCTTT	-	TRBJ1-1	14	-	TRBV5-1
CASSGRAGALNEQFF	TGTGCCAGCAGCGGAAGGGCGGGGGCTCTCAATGAGCAGTTCTTC	-	TRBJ2-1	15	-	TRBV2
CASSVEVTSGVYEQFF	TGTGCCAGCAGCGTAGAGGTGACTAGCGGGGTTTATGAGCAGTTCTTC	-	TRBJ2-1	16	TRBD2	TRBV9
CASSRGGYEQYF	TGTGCCAGCAGCAGGGGAGGTTACGAGCAGTACTTC	few	TRBJ2-7	12	-	TRBV6-1
CASSPVGGQGHYEQYF	TGTGCCAGCAGCCCGGTGGGGGGACAGGGACATTACGAGCAGTACTTC	-	TRBJ2-7	16	TRBD1	TRBV7-6
CASSDGLNTGELFF	TGTGCCAGCAGCGATGGACTGAACACCGGGGAGCTGTTTTTT	-	TRBJ2-2	14	-	TRBV5-6
CASRRPGGNQPQHF	TGTGCCAGCAGAAGACCGGGGGGCAATCAGCCCCAGCATTTT	-	TRBJ1-5	14	-	TRBV6-1
CASSELTQGSQFF	TGTGCCAGCAGTGAACTAACACAGGGGTCTCAGTTCTTC	-	TRBJ2-1	13	TRBD1	TRBV2
CASSTGTVGNQPQHF	TGTGCCAGCAGCACGGGGACAGTGGGCAATCAGCCCCAGCATTTT	medium-sized	TRBJ1-5	15	TRBD1	TRBV2
CASSKLSHYGYTF	TGTGCCAGTAGTAAGTTAAGTCACTATGGCTACACCTTC	-	TRBJ1-2	13	-	TRBV19
CSVLDLNTEAFF	TGCAGCGTCCTGGACCTGAACACTGAAGCTTTCTTT	-	TRBJ1-1	12	-	TRBV29-1
CASSIGTRETQYF	TGCGCCAGCAGCATCGGGACGAGGGAGACCCAGTACTTC	-	TRBJ2-5	13	-	TRBV5-1
CASSNGPGEPQHF	TGTGCCAGCAGTAACGGACCCGGGGAGCCCCAGCATTTT	few	TRBJ1-5	13	-	TRBV7-3
CASSYPRGGENSPLHF	TGTGCCAGCAGTTACCCTCGGGGAGGGGAGAATTCACCCCTCCACTTT	-	TRBJ1-6	16	-	TRBV6-5
CASSLGVYEQYF	TGTGCCAGCAGCTTGGGCGTCTACGAGCAGTACTTC	-	TRBJ2-7	12	-	TRBV5-6
CASSLEGSGTDTQYF	TGCGCCAGCAGCTTGGAGGGGAGCGGCACAGATACGCAGTATTTT	-	TRBJ2-3	15	-	TRBV5-1
CASSPPLDRGYEQFF	TGTGCCAGCAGCCCCCCCCTGGACAGGGGCTATGAGCAGTTCTTC	-	TRBJ2-1	15	TRBD1	TRBV7-9
CASGTGNKGNTIYF	TGTGCCAGCGGGACAGGGAATAAAGGAAACACCATATATTTT	-	TRBJ1-3	14	TRBD1	TRBV5-3
CASSVGQGATYEQYF	TGTGCCAGCAGCGTAGGACAGGGGGCGACCTACGAGCAGTACTTC	many	TRBJ2-7	15	TRBD1	TRBV7-6
CAWSVRGSVETQYF	TGTGCCTGGAGTGTCAGGGGAAGTGTAGAGACCCAGTACTTC	-	TRBJ2-5	14	-	TRBV30
CASSQVVGISGAEAFF	TGTGCCAGCAGCCAAGTGGTAGGAATTTCGGGGGCTGAAGCTTTCTTT	-	TRBJ1-1	16	-	TRBV4-2
CASSLKGKLFF	TGTGCCAGCAGCCTAAAAGGAAAACTGTTTTTT	once	TRBJ1-4	11	-	TRBV7-9
CASSLWGAGYEQYF	TGTGCCAGCAGCCTGTGGGGGGCCGGGTACGAGCAGTACTTC	-	TRBJ2-7	14	-	TRBV5-8
CAWGGGFNQPQHF	TGTGCCTGGGGCGGGGGTTTCAATCAGCCCCAGCATTTT	-	TRBJ1-5	13	-	TRBV30
CSVWTEGKAFF	TGCAGCGTTTGGACAGAGGGGAAAGCTTTCTTT	-	TRBJ1-1	11	-	TRBV29-1